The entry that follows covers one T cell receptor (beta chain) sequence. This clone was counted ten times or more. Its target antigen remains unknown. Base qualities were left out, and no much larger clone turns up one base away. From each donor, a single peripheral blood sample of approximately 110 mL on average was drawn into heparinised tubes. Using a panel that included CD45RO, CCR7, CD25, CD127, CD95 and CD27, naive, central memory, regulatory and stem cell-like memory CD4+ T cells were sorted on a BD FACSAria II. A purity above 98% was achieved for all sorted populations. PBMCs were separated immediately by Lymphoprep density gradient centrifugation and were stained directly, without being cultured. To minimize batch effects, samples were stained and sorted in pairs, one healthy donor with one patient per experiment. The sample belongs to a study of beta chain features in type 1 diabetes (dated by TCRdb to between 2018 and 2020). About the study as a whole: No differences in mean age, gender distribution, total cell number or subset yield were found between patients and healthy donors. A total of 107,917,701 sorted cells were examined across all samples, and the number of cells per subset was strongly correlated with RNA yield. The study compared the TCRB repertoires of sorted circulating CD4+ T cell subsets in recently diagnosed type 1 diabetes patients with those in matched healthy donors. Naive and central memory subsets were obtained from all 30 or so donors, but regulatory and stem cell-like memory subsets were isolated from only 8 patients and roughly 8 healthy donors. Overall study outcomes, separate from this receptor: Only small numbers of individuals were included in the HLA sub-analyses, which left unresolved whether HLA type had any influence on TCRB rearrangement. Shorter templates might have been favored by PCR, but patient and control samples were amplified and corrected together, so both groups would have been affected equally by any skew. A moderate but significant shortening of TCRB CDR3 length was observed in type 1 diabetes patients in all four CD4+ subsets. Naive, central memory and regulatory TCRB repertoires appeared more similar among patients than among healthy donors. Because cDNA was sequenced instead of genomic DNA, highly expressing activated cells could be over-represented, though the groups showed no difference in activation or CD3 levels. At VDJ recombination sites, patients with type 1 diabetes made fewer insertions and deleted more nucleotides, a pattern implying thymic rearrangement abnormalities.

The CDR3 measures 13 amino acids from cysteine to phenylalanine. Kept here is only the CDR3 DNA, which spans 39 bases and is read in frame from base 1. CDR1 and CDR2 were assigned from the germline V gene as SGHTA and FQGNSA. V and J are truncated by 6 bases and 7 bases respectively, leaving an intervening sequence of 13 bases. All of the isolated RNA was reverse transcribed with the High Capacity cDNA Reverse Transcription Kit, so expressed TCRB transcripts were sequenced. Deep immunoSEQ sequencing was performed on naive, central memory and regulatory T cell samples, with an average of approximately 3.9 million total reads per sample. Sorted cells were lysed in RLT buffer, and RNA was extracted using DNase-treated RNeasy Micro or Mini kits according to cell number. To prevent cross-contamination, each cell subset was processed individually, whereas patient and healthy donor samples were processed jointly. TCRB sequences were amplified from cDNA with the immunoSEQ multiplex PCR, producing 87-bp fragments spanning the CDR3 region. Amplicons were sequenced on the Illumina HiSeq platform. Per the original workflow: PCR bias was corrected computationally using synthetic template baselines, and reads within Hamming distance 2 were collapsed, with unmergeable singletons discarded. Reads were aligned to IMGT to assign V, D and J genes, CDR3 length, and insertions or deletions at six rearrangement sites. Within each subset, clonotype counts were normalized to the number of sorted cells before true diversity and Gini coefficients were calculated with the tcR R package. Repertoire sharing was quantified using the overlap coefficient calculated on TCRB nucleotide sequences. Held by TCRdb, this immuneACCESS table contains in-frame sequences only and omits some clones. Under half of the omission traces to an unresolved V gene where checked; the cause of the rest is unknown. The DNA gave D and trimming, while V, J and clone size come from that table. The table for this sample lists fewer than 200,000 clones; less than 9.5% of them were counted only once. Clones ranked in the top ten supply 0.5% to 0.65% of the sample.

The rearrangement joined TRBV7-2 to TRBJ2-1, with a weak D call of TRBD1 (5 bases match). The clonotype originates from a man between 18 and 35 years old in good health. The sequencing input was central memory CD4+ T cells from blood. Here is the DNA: TGTGCCAGCAGAGCAGGGTATGATAATGAGCAGTTCTTC. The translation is CASRAGYDNEQFF.